This T cell receptor beta chain stems from a study of cytomegalovirus exposure and HLA in healthy donors. The study's findings and limits: The study put 150 to 200 TCR beta chains on its list as cytomegalovirus-associated. A few CMV-associated chains were confirmed in vitro to be specific for CMV antigens. Follow-up analysis seemed to connect common viral pathogens with several of the most significant clusters identified. Diagnosis of cytomegalovirus status made by the classifier reportedly showed high specificity and sensitivity.

Per germline, CDR1 SEHNR and CDR2 FQNEAQ (reference sequence). This CDR3 is built from 11 residues. Vbeta (60) and Jbeta (13) primers were used in the PCR. Profiling relied on immunoSEQ multiplex PCR, and the TCRdb table lists in-frame clones only, not all of them. The data contain almost 70,000 clones, around 70% of them seen just once; the ten biggest clones take up 12% to 15%. Note on this clone: Antigen specificity is unknown. The germline gene is not matched at one end of the junction; a read error may be the cause.

The V and J genes are TRBV7-9 and TRBJ1-1; 7 positions agree with TRBD1. Sequenced material: PBMCs. The TCR sequence derives from a male donor in good health and CMV-seropositive. CDR3 bases: TGTTCCAGCAGTCAGGGGGACCTCGTTAGCTTT. The encoded protein is CSSSQGDLVSF.